The clone carrying this TCR beta chain is a singleton in its sample. The CDR3 consists of 19 residues. Germline loops: CDR1 WNHNN, CDR2 SYGVQD (reference sequence). V was clipped by 2 bases and J by 0 bases, with 22 bases between them. This specimen belongs to a study of shared clonotypes between healthy human individuals. Libraries were prepared by immunoSEQ multiplex PCR; TCRdb keeps only in-frame clonotypes and omits some of them. In the table there are over a million clones, about 96% of which are singletons. The receptor's source is a man aged 30 to 39 in good health. Sequenced input: naive CD4+ T cells sorted from blood. Noted subset: CD45RA+ positively selected. The chain is built from TRBV10-1 and TRBJ2-5, with D unclear. DNA of the CDR3: TGCGCCAGCAGTGAGCGGGTAGTTGGAGAGCGCCCTAACCAAGAGACCCAGTACTTC. It is translated as CASSERVVGERPNQETQYF.